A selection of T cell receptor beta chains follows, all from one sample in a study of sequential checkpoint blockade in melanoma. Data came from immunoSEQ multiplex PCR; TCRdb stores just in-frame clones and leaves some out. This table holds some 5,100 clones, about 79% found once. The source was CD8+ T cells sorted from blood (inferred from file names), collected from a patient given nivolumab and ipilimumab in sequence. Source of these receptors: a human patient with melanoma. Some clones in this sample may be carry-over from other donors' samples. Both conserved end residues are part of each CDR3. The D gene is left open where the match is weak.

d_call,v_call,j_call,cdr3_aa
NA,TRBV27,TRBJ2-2,CASSITTARAGELFF
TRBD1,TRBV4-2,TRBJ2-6,CASSQTGGSGANVLTF
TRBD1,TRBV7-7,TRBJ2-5,CASSLNRRQGGVETQYF
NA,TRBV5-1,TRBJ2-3,CASSLGRTLGVSTDTQYF
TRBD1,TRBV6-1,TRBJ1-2,CASSGGTGYEFNYGYTF
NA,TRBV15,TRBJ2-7,CATSRSPDSFHEQYF
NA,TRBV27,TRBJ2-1,CASSQNFNEQFF
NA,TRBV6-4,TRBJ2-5,CASSELAGAPQETQYF
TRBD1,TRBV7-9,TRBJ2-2,CASSGDRGDTGELFF
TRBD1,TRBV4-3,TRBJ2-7,CASSQVQGTSYEQYF
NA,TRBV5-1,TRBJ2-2,CASSLNRPTNTGELFF
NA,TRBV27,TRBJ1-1,CASSLLRSTEAFF
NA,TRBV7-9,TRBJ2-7,CASSRGQNYEQYF
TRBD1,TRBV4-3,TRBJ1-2,CASSDRTGGWGYTF
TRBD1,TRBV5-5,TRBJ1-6,CASSSQGASSYNSPLHF
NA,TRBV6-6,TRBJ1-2,CASRPNQDSFDYGYTF
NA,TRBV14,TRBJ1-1,CASRRGLNTEAFF
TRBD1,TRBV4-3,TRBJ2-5,CASSQYRGPQETQYF
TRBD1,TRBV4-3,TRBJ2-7,CASSRAQGTASSYEQYF
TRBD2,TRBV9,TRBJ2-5,CASSVVPEEAGGLETQYF
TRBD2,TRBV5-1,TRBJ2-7,CANRGRGTSYEQYF
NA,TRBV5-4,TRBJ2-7,CASKTGNSYEQYF
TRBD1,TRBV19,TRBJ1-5,CASSSGQGGYQPQHF
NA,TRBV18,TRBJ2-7,CASSPPQSYEQYF